The 25 T cell receptor beta chains reported below all come from one sample, sequenced in a study of cytomegalovirus exposure and HLA in healthy donors (dated by TCRdb to the late 2010s). Libraries came from the immunoSEQ multiplex PCR assay. For the multiplex PCR, a mixture combining 60 forward primers for TCR Vbeta segments and 13 reverse primers for TCR Jbeta segments was used. What TCRdb holds here is the immuneACCESS table cut down to in-frame rearrangements. Part of the clones is not present; checked against another copy, under half of the missing clones reflect an unresolved V gene, and the others are unexplained. This sample has about 130,000 clones in its table, and over 50% of those were observed once. The ten largest make up 1.5% to 2% of the sample. The source material was PBMCs. The source is a human donor in good health.

This clone showed up just a few times. V usage is TRBV19 and J usage is TRBJ2-1, with TRBD2 identical over 7 bases. Looked up from germline, CDR1 is LNHDA and CDR2 is SQIVND (reference sequence). The CDR3 extends over 16 amino acids. Germline trimming cut 3 bases from V and 7 bases from J; bases unmatched to any gene: 12. The CDR3 reads CASSMAKRVGGNEQFF. The CDR3 DNA reads TGTGCCAGTAGTATGGCGAAGAGGGTGGGGGGGAATGAGCAGTTCTTC.

V gene TRBV18 combines with J gene TRBJ2-5; D might be TRBD1 (6 bases). Germline assignment: CDR1 KGHSH and CDR2 LQKENI. V lost 3 bases and J lost 1, with 15 bases in between. The CDR3 length is 16 residues. The CDR3 DNA follows: TGTGCCAGCTCACCCCCGAACAGGGCTCTCCAAGAGACCCAGTACTTC. This encodes CASSPPNRALQETQYF.

This sequence joins TRBV9 and TRBJ1-4; D unclear. In germline, CDR1 is SGDLS, CDR2 YYNGEE. Deletions cut 0 bases from V and 0 bases from J, with 6 bases between. The CDR3 is 15 amino acids. In nucleotides, the CDR3 is TGTGCCAGCAGCGTAGGTTCAGCAACTAATGAAAAACTGTTTTTT. Amino acids: CASSVGSATNEKLFF.

This chain links TRBV4-1 with TRBJ1-5; 7 positions agree with TRBD1. The CDR3 covers 18 residues. Germline assignment: CDR1 MGHRA and CDR2 YSYEKL. V was pared by 1 base and J by 4 bases, with 13 bases of the junction left unmatched. The CDR3: CASSQALVVRGTNQPQHF. The CDR3 nucleotides read TGCGCCAGCAGCCAAGCTTTGGTGGTCAGGGGGACGAATCAGCCCCAGCATTTT.

This clone has ten or more counts. V gene TRBV7-9 combines with J gene TRBJ1-1, with unresolved D. CDR3 size: 14 residues. Germline CDR1 is SEHNR and CDR2 is FQNEAQ (reference sequence). V was clipped by 5 bases and J by 1 base, with 11 bases between them. CDR3 protein: CASSEEGRNTEAFF. CDR3 coding DNA: TGTGCCAGCAGCGAAGAGGGCAGGAACACTGAAGCTTTCTTT.

V usage is TRBV5-1 and J usage is TRBJ1-1; D is possibly TRBD1 (5 bases). The CDR3 is 15 residues long. Trimming took off 4 bases at V and 0 bases at J, with 13 bases between the two ends. CDR1 and CDR2 (germline): SGHRS, YFSETQ. CDR3 amino acids: CASSPAETVNTEAFF. For the CDR3, the DNA is TGCGCCAGCAGCCCGGCTGAGACAGTGAACACTGAAGCTTTCTTT.

CDR3: CASSSGTGGGEQYF. The DNA for the CDR3 is TGTGCCAGCAGTTCCGGGACAGGGGGAGGCGAGCAGTACTTC. The J gene is TRBJ2-7, the V gene TRBV27; 11 bases align to TRBD1. The V gene end was trimmed by 4 bases and the J gene end by 6 bases; junction bases not matched to a gene: 5. There are 14 residues in the CDR3. Germline V gene lookup returns CDR1 MNHEY and CDR2 SMNVEV (reference sequence).

This chain uses TRBV7-9 with TRBJ2-7; 12 bases line up with TRBD1. Per germline, CDR1 SEHNR and CDR2 FQNEAQ (reference sequence). With 5 bases clipped from V and 7 bases from J, the junction kept 12 bases outside the gene matches. CDR3 length equals 16 residues. The CDR3 here is CASSHHRDRGQREQYF. The CDR3 DNA reads as TGTGCCAGCAGCCACCACCGGGACAGGGGGCAGCGGGAGCAGTACTTC.

The chain links TRBV6-5 to TRBJ2-1; no clear D gene. V shed 6 bases and J shed 5 bases, with 11 bases lying between them. Germline CDR1 and CDR2: MNHEY and SVGAGI. CDR3 length equals 13 residues. The DNA for the CDR3 is TGTGCCAGCAGGCCATACCGGGACAATGAGCAGTTCTTC. Residues: CASRPYRDNEQFF.

This rearrangement joins TRBV18 to TRBJ2-7; 9 bases line up with TRBD1. Looked up from germline, CDR1 is KGHSH and CDR2 is LQKENI. This CDR3 contains 14 residues. With V trimmed by 1 base and J by 5 bases, 3 bases remained unmatched. For the CDR3, the DNA is TGTGCCAGCTCACCACGACAGGGGGAGAACGAGCAGTACTTC. Protein sequence: CASSPRQGENEQYF.

The genes are TRBV10-3 and TRBJ2-7; perhaps TRBD1 as D (6 bases). The CDR3 is made up of 13 amino acids. Trimming removed 4 bases at V and 5 bases at J, with 12 bases between. CDR1 is ENHRY, CDR2 SYGVKD, per germline. CDR3 in DNA: TGTGCCATCAGTGGCGGACAGTCCAACGAGCAGTACTTC. Protein sequence: CAISGGQSNEQYF.

The chain recombines TRBV5-1 with TRBJ2-2, with 8 bases aligning to TRBD1. The CDR3 has 16 amino acids. V was clipped by 4 bases and J by 2 bases; unmatched bases: 7. Germline assignment: CDR1 SGHRS and CDR2 YFSETQ. The CDR3 spells CASSPRGLANTGELFF. In DNA, the CDR3 is TGCGCCAGCAGCCCCAGGGGGCTAGCCAACACCGGGGAGCTGTTTTTT.

CDR3 in amino acids: CASGTSGSRSYEQYF. As DNA, the CDR3 is TGCGCCAGCGGGACTAGCGGGAGCAGATCCTACGAGCAGTACTTC. V is TRBV5-1 and J is TRBJ2-7, with 14 positions matching TRBD2. The CDR3 length is 15 residues. Germline V gene sequence: CDR1 SGHRS, CDR2 YFSETQ. V trimming: 7 bases; J trimming: 1 base; junction bases outside the gene matches: 4.

The chain uses TRBV5-1 and TRBJ2-1; 7 bases map to TRBD2. J was trimmed by 2 bases and V by 4 bases; bases with no gene match: 15. Germline CDR1 reads SGHRS; CDR2 reads YFSETQ. This CDR3 contains 18 residues. The CDR3 protein is CASSPDGLGGSPYNEQFF. CDR3 DNA sequence: TGCGCCAGCAGCCCCGACGGACTAGGCGGGAGCCCCTACAATGAGCAGTTCTTC.

The chain links TRBV11-3 to TRBJ2-1, with 10 bases identical to TRBD2. This CDR3 is built from 15 residues. The V and J ends lost 2 bases and 9 bases, in that order; junction bases with no gene match: 7. CDR1 SGHNT and CDR2 YENEEA come from the germline V gene. This CDR3 reads CASSLTSGNQLEQFF. The CDR3 region has the DNA TGTGCCAGCAGCTTAACTAGCGGGAACCAACTTGAGCAGTTCTTC.

The table lists this clone with a few counts. A junction end diverges from the germline sequence, so it may reflect a read error. The genes are TRBV7-9 and TRBJ2-5; 7 bases agree with TRBD1. The CDR3 consists of 14 residues. CDR1 is SEHNR, CDR2 FQNEAQ, per germline (reference sequence). This CDR3 is CASSLRTGKEAQYF. For the CDR3, the DNA is TGTGCCAGCAGCTTAAGGACAGGCAAAGAGGCCCAGTACTTC.

The chain uses TRBV7-9 and TRBJ2-5; D is perhaps TRBD2 (5 bases). CDR3 length equals 13 residues. The germline CDR1 and CDR2 sequences are SEHNR and FQNEAQ (reference sequence). Trimming cost V 2 bases and J 11 bases, with 15 bases left between them. In nucleotides, the CDR3 is TGTGCCAGCAGCTTACCCTGGGGTTGGGAGCAGTACTTC. Amino acids: CASSLPWGWEQYF.

This clone was counted many times. The chain combines TRBV27 with TRBJ2-3; perhaps TRBD1 as D (6 bases). The CDR3 loop spans 15 amino acids. Germline values: CDR1 MNHEY, CDR2 SMNVEV (reference sequence). V lost 4 bases to trimming and J lost 0 bases, with 11 bases between them. DNA of the CDR3: TGTGCCAGCAGTTCCGGGACAACTAGCACAGATACGCAGTATTTT. Amino acids: CASSSGTTSTDTQYF.

This clone was found a few times. This sequence joins TRBV19 and TRBJ1-4; D not resolved. Germline V lookup: CDR1 LNHDA, CDR2 SQIVND (reference sequence). The germline V and J ends were trimmed by 7 bases and 6 bases, with 15 bases remaining between them. The CDR3 is 14 amino acids. CDR3 sequence reads: CASTSKPSDEKLFF. The CDR3 DNA is TGTGCCAGTACATCAAAACCCTCGGATGAAAAACTGTTTTTT.

This rearrangement joins TRBV6-1 to TRBJ1-5; a weak D match, TRBD1 (5 bases). Germline values: CDR1 MNHNS, CDR2 SASEGT. The CDR3 totals 14 residues. V was shortened by 8 bases and J by 0 bases, with 11 bases between the two germline ends. The CDR3 reads CASLGPYSNQPQHF. CDR3 in DNA: TGTGCCAGCTTGGGGCCCTATAGCAATCAGCCCCAGCATTTT.

The CDR3: CASSPLGGFSYEQYF. CDR3 in DNA: TGTGCCAGCAGCCCCCTAGGCGGATTCTCCTACGAGCAGTACTTC. V gene TRBV7-8 combines with J gene TRBJ2-7; D not resolved. From germline, CDR1 is SGHVS and CDR2 FQNEAQ. V lost 5 bases and J lost 0, with 14 bases in between. This CDR3 spans 15 amino acids. Looking up the rest from reference TRBV7-8 and TRBJ2-7 gives the full variable domain: GAGVSQSPRYKVAKRGQDVALRCDPISGHVSLFWYQQALGQGPEFLTYFQNEAQLDKSGLPSDRFFAERPEGSVSTLKIQRTQQEDSAVYLCASSPLGGFSYEQYFGPGTRLTVT.

This clone was observed a few times. This chain uses TRBV6-5 with TRBJ2-2; D possibly corresponds to TRBD2 (6 bases). V lost 6 bases, J lost 0 bases, and 11 bases lay in between. The CDR3 consists of 15 residues. CDR1 is MNHEY and CDR2 is SVGAGI in the germline V gene. The CDR3 loop is CASSPRETNTGELFF. In DNA, the CDR3 is TGTGCCAGCAGCCCACGGGAGACGAACACCGGGGAGCTGTTTTTT.

The J gene is TRBJ1-2, the V gene TRBV27, with 9 bases matching TRBD1. The CDR3 consists of 14 residues. V was clipped by 4 bases and J by 8 bases; unmatched bases: 8. Germline V gene lookup returns CDR1 MNHEY and CDR2 SMNVEV (reference sequence). The CDR3 reads CASSSGTGYRGYTF. CDR3 coding DNA: TGTGCCAGCAGTTCCGGGACAGGGTATCGCGGCTACACCTTC.

The chain couples TRBV28 to TRBJ2-5; tentatively, D is TRBD1 (7 bases). The CDR3 length is 14 residues. The V gene lost 5 bases and the J gene lost 5 bases, with 15 bases spanning the gap. From germline, CDR1 is MDHEN and CDR2 SYDVKM. CDR3 DNA sequence: TGTGCCAGCAGTCCCTTGGCAGGGGGGGAGACCCAGTACTTC. Translating it yields CASSPLAGGETQYF.

V is TRBV14 and J is TRBJ2-1; TRBD2 agrees at 9 bases. From germline, CDR1 is SGHDN and CDR2 FVKESK. The trim removed 0 bases at V and 5 bases at J, leaving 11 bases unmatched. CDR3 size: 18 residues. CDR3 DNA: TGTGCCAGCAGCCAAGATACCCTGGCGGGAGGGATCCACAATGAGCAGTTCTTC. Translating it yields CASSQDTLAGGIHNEQFF. The full variable domain, with the rest looked up from reference TRBV14 and TRBJ2-1, is EAGVTQFPSHSVIEKGQTVTLRCDPISGHDNLYWYRRVMGKEIKFLLHFVKESKQDESGMPNNRFLAERTGGTYSTLKVQPAELEDSGVYFCASSQDTLAGGIHNEQFFGPGTRLTVL.